The source of this TCR beta chain is a study of blood T cell repertoires in COVID-19. Produced via immunoSEQ multiplex PCR; TCRdb's table is partial and in-frame only. Of tens of thousands of clones in the sample, around four fifths were seen once. This clone was observed many times. The sequence came from a man between 65 and 79 years old with acute or convalescent COVID-19. Sequences were obtained from peripheral blood.

CDR3 DNA: TGTGCCAGCAGTTACTCGATGAGGGACAGGGCATCAGATACGCAGTATTTT. Encoded protein: CASSYSMRDRASDTQYF. The V gene is TRBV6-2 or TRBV6-3, the J gene TRBJ2-3; the match to TRBD1 covers 9 bases. CDR1 is MNHEY, CDR2 SVGEGT, per germline. After removal of 0 bases from V and 4 bases from J, the junction contained 8 bases not matched to a gene. This CDR3 comprises 17 residues.